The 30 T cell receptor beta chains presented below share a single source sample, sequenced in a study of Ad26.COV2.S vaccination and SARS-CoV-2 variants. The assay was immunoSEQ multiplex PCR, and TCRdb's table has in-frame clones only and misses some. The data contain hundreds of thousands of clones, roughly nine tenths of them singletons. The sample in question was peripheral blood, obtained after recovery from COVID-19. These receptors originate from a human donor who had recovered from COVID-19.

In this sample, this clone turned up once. The CDR3 sequence is CASQRNTEAFF. The DNA of the CDR3 is TGTGCCAGTCAGAGGAACACTGAAGCTTTCTTT. The gene calls are TRBV5-6 and TRBJ1-1; no clear D gene. V was shortened by 8 bases and J by 1 base, with 6 bases between the two germline ends. Germline CDR1 reads SGHDT; CDR2 reads YYEEEE. The CDR3 runs 11 residues.

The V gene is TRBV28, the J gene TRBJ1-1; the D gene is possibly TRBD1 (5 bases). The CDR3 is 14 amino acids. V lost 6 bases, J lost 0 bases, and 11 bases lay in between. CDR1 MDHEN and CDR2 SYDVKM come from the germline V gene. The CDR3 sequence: CASREGPMNTEAFF. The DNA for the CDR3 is TGTGCCAGCAGGGAGGGACCGATGAACACTGAAGCTTTCTTT.

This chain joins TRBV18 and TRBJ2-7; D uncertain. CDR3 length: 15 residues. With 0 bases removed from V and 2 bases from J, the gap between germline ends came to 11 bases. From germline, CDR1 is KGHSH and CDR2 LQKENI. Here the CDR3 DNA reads TGTGCCAGCTCACCACCCTCAGACCCAACCTACGAGCAGTACTTC. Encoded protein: CASSPPSDPTYEQYF.

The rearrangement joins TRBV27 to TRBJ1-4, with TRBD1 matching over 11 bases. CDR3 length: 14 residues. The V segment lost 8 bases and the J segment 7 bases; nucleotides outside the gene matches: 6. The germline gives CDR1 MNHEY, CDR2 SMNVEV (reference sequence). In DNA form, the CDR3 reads TGTGCCAGCCGAGGGACAGGGGGAGGTGAAAAACTGTTTTTT. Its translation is CASRGTGGGEKLFF.

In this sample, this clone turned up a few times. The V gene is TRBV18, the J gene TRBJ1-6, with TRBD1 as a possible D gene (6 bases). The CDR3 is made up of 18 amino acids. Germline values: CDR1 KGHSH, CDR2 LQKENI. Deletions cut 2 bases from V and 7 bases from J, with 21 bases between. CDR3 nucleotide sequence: TGTGCCAGCTCACCAGGGGAGGGACACCCTATTTCCAATTCACCCCTCCACTTT. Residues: CASSPGEGHPISNSPLHF.

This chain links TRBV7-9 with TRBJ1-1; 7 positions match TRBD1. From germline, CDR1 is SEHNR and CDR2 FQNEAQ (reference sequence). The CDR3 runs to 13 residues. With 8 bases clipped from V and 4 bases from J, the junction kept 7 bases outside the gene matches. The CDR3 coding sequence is TGTGCCAGCGGATCAGGGGGAGGCACTGAAGCTTTCTTT. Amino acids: CASGSGGGTEAFF.

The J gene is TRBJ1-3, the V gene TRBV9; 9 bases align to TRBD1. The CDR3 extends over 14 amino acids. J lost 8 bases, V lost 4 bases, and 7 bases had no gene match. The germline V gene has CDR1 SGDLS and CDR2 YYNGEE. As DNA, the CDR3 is TGTGCCAGCAGCTCTCCGGGACAGGGAGACACCATATATTTT. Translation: CASSSPGQGDTIYF.

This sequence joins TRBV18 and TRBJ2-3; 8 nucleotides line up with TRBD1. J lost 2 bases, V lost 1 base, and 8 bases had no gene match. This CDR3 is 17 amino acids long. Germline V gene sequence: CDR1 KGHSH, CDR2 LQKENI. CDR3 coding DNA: TGTGCCAGCTCACCACTACCGGGACAGGCGGTCACAGATACGCAGTATTTT. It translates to CASSPLPGQAVTDTQYF.

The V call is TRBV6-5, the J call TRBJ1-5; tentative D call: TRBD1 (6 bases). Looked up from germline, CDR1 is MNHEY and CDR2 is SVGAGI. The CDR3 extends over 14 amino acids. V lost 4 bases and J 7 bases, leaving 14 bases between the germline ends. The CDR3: CASSSSDRLQPQHF. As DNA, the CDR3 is TGTGCCAGCAGTTCGTCGGACAGATTACAGCCCCAGCATTTT.

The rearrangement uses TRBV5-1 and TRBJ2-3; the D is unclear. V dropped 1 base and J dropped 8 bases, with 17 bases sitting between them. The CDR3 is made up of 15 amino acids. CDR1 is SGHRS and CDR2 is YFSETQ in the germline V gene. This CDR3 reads CASSLRTAERGTQYF. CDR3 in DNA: TGCGCCAGCAGCTTGAGAACAGCTGAGCGTGGTACGCAGTATTTT.

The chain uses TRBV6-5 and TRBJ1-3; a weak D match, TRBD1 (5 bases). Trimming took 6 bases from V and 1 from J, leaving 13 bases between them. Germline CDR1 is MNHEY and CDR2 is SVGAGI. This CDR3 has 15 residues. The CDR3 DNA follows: TGTGCCAGCAGCGACAGACCTAGTTCTGGAAACACCATATATTTT. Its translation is CASSDRPSSGNTIYF.

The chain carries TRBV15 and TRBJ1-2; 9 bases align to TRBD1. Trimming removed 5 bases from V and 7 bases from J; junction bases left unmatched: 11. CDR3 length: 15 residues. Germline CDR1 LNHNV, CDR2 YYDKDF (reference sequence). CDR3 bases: TGTGCCACCAGCGAACGGACAGGGGTCGGGACTGGCTACACCTTC. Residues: CATSERTGVGTGYTF.

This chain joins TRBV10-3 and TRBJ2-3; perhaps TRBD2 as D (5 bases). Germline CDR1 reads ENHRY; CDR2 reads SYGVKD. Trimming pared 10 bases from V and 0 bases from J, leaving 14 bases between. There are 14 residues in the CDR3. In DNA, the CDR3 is TGTGCCAACAGCCTGACGGGGAGCACAGATACGCAGTATTTT. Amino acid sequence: CANSLTGSTDTQYF.

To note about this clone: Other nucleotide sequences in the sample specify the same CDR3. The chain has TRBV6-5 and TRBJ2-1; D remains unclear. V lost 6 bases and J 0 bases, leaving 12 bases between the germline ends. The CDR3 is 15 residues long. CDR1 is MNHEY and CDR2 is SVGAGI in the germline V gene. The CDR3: CASSPTRSSYNEQFF. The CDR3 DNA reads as TGTGCCAGCAGCCCCACGAGGAGCTCCTACAATGAGCAGTTCTTC.

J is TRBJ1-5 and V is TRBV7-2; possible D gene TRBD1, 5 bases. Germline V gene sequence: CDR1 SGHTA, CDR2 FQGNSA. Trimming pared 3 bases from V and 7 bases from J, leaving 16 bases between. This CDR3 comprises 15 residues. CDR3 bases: TGTGCCAGCAGCTTCGCAGGGAATCGCAGGCAGCCCCAGCATTTT. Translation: CASSFAGNRRQPQHF.

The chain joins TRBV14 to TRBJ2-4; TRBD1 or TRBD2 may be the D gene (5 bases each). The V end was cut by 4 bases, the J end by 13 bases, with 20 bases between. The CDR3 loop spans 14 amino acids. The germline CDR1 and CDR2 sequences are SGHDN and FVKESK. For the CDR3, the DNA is TGTGCCAGCAGCCTCTCCCGGGACGAACTTAGCCAGTACTTC. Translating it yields CASSLSRDELSQYF. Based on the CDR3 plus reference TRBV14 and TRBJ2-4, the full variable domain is EAGVTQFPSHSVIEKGQTVTLRCDPISGHDNLYWYRRVMGKEIKFLLHFVKESKQDESGMPNNRFLAERTGGTYSTLKVQPAELEDSGVYFCASSLSRDELSQYFGAGTRLSVL.

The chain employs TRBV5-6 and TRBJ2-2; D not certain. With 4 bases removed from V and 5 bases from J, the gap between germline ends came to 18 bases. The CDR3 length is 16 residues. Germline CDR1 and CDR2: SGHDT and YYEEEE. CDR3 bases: TGTGCCAGCAGCCACTCTGGGTTAGTTGTGACCGGGGAGCTGTTTTTT. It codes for CASSHSGLVVTGELFF.

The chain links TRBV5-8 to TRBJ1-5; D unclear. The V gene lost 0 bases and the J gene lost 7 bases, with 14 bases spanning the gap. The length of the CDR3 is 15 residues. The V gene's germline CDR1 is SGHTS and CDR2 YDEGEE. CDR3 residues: CASSLGEGGWQPQHF. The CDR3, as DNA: TGTGCCAGCAGCTTGGGGGAGGGCGGTTGGCAGCCCCAGCATTTT. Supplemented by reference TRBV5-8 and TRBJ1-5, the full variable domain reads EAGVTQSPTHLIKTRGQQATLRCSPISGHTSVYWYQQALGLGLQFLLWYDEGEERNRGNFPPRFSGRQFPNYSSELNVNALELEDSALYLCASSLGEGGWQPQHFGDGTRLSIL.

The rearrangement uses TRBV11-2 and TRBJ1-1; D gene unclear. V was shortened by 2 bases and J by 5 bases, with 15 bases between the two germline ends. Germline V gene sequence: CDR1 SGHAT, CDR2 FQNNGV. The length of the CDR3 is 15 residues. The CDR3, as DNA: TGTGCCAGCAGCTTATATTCTTCTGTTGGGACTGAAGCTTTCTTT. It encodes CASSLYSSVGTEAFF.

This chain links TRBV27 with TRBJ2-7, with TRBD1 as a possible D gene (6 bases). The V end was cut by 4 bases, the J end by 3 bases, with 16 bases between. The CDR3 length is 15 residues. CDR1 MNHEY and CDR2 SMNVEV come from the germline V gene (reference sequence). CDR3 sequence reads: CASSSISGDVYEQYF. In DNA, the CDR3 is TGTGCCAGCAGTTCTATTTCAGGGGATGTCTACGAGCAGTACTTC.

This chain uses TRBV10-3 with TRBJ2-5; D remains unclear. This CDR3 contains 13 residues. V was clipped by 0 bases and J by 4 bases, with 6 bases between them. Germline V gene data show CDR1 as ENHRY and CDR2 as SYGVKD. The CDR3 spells CAISESTRETQYF. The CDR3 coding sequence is TGTGCCATCAGTGAGTCGACTCGAGAGACCCAGTACTTC.

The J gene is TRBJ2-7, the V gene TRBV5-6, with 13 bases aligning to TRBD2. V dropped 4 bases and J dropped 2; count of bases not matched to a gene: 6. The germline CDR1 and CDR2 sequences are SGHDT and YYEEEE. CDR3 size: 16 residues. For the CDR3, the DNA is TGTGCCAGCAGCAACTGGGGACTAGCGGGGCCCTACGAGCAGTACTTC. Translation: CASSNWGLAGPYEQYF.

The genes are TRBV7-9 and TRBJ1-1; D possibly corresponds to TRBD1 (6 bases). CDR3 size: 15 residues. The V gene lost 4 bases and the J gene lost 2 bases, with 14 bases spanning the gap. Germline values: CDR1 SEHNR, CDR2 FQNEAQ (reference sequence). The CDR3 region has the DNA TGTGCCAGCAGCTCCGGGGGCTTCACCAACACTGAAGCTTTCTTT. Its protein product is CASSSGGFTNTEAFF.

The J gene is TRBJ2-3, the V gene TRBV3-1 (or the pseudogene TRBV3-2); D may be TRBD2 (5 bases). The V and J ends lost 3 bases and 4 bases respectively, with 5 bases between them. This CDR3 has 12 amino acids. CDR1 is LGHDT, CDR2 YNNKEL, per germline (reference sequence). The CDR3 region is CASSQEADTQYF. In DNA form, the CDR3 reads TGTGCCAGCAGCCAGGAGGCAGATACGCAGTATTTT.

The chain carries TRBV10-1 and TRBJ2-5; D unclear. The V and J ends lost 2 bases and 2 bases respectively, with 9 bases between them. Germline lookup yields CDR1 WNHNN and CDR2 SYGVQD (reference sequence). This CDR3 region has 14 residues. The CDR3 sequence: CASSEDPLQETQYF. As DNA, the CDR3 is TGCGCCAGCAGTGAGGACCCACTTCAAGAGACCCAGTACTTC.

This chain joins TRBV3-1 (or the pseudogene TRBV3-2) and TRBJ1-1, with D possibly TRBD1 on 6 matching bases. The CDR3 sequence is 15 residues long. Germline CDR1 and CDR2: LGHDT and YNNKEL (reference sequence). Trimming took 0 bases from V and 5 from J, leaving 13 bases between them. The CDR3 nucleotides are TGTGCCAGCAGCCAAGATGCCACAGGGCCTACTGAAGCTTTCTTT. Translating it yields CASSQDATGPTEAFF.

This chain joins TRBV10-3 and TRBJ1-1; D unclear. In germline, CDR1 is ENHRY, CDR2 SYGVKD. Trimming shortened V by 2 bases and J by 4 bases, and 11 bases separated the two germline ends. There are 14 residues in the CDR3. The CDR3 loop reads CAISEGMVVTEAFF. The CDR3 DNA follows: TGTGCCATCAGTGAGGGGATGGTCGTCACTGAAGCTTTCTTT.

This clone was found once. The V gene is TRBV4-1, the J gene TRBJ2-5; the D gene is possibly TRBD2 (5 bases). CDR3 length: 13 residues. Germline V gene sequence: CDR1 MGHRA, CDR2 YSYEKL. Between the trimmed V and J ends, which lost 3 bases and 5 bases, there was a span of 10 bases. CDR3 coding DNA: TGCGCCAGCAGCCAGCTATCGGGGGAGACCCAGTACTTC. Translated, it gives CASSQLSGETQYF.

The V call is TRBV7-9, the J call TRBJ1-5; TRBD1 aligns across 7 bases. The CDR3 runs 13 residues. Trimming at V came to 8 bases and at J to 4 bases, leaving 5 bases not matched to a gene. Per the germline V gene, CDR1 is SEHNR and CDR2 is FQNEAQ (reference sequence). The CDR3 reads CASGGGANQPQHF. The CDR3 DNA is TGTGCCAGCGGAGGGGGCGCGAATCAGCCCCAGCATTTT.

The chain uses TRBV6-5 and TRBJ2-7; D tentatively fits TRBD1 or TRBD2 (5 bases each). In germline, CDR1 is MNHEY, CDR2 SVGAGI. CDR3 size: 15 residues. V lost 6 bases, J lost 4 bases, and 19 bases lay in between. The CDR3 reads CASSPAGGGLYEQYF. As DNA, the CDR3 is TGTGCCAGCAGCCCGGCAGGTGGGGGTCTATACGAGCAGTACTTC.